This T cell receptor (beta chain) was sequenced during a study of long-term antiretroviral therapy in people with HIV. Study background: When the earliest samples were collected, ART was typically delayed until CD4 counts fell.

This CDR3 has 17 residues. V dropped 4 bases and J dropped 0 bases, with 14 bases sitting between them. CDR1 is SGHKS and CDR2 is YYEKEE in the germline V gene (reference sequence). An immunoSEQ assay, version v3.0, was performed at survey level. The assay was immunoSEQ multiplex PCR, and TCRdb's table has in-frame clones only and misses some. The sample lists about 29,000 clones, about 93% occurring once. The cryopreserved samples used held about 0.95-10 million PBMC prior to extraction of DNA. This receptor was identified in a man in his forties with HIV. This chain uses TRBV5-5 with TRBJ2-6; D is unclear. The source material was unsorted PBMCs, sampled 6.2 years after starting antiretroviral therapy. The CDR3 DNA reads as TGTGCCAGCAGCCGAGATGACTGGGGCTCTGGGGCCAACGTCCTGACTTTC. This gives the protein CASSRDDWGSGANVLTF.